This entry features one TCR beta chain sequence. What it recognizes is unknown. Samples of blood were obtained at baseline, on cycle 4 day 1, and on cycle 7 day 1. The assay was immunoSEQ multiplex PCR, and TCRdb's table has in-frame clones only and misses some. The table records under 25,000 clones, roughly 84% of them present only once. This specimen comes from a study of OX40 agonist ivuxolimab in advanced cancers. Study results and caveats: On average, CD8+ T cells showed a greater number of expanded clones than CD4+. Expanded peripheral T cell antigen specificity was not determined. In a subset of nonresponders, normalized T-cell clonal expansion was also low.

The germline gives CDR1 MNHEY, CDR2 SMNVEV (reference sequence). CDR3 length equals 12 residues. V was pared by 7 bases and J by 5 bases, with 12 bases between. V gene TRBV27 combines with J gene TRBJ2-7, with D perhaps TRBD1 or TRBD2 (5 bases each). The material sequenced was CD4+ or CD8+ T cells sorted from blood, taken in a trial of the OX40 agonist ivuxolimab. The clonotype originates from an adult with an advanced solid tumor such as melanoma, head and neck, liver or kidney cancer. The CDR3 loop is CASKKGPHEQYF. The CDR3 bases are TGTGCCAGCAAGAAGGGACCCCACGAGCAGTACTTC.